This TCR beta chain was obtained from a study of blood T cell repertoires in COVID-19. Measured with immunoSEQ multiplex PCR; TCRdb has only the in-frame clones, and not every one. The table includes some 130,000 clones, 84% detected once. Individuals drawn from 20 to 30 US areas were about 18 to 100 years old. V dropped 0 bases and J dropped 3 bases, with 14 bases sitting between them. The CDR3 length is 17 residues. Germline loops: CDR1 LGHNA, CDR2 YNFKEQ. The material sequenced was PBMCs or T cells enriched from blood (not recorded which). The chain has TRBV4-2 and TRBJ2-2; D is possibly TRBD2 (5 bases). The source is a middle-aged man with acute COVID-19. This CDR3 reads CASSQDIAGRDTGELFF. In DNA, the CDR3 is TGTGCCAGCAGCCAAGATATCGCGGGCAGAGACACCGGGGAGCTGTTTTTT.